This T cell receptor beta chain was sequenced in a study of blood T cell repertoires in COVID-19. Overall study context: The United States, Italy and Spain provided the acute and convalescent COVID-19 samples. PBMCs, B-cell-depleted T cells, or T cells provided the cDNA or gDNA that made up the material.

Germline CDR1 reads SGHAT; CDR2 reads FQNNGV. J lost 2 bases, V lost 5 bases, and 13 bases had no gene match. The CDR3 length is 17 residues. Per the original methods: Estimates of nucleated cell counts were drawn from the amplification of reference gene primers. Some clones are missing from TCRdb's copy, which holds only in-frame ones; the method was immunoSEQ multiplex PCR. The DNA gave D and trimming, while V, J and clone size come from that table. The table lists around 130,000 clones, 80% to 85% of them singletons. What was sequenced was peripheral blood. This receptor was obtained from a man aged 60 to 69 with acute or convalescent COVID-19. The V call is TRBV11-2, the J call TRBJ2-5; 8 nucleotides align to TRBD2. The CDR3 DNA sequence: TGTGCCAGCAGCACCCGGGTTGCGGGAGGCCGACAAGAGACCCAGTACTTC. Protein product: CASSTRVAGGRQETQYF.